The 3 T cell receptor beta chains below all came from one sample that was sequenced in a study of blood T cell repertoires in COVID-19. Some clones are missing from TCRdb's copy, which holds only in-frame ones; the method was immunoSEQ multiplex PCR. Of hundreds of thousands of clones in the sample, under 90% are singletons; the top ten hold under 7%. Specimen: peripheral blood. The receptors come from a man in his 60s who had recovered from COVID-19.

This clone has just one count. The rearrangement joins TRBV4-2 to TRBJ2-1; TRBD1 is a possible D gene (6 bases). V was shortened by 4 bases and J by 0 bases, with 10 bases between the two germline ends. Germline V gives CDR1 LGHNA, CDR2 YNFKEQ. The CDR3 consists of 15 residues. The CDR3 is CASSRGQFSYNEQFF. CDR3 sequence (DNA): TGTGCCAGCAGCCGCGGACAGTTCTCCTACAATGAGCAGTTCTTC.

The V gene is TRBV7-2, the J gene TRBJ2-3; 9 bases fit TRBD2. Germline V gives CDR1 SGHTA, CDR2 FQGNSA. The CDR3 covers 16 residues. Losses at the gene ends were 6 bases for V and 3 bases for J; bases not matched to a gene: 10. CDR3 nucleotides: TGTGCCAGCAGACCTGGGGGGCTAGCGGGGACAGATACGCAGTATTTT. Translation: CASRPGGLAGTDTQYF.

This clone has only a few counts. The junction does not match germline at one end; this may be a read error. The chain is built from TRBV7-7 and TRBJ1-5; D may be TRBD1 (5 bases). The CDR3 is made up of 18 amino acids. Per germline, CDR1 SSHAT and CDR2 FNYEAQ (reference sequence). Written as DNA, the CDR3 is TGTGCTAGCAGCTTACCCCCTCAGGGAAAGGGAAGGGATCAGCCCCAGCATTTT. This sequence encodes CASSLPPQGKGRDQPQHF.